This TCR beta chain is from a study of cytomegalovirus exposure and HLA in healthy donors. Study-level information: T cells numbering about 179 million yielded 95 million to 140 million unique TCR beta sequences in an earlier analysis.

General study points: In a later analysis, the majority of CMV-associated beta chains seemingly showed HLA restriction. Researchers catalogued 164 TCR beta chains as cytomegalovirus-associated. There was a cluster of highly shared sequence variants that was likely a sequencing artifact.

13 Jbeta primers and 60 Vbeta primers were used for the PCR. Here immunoSEQ multiplex PCR was the method, and the copy in TCRdb shows in-frame clones only, minus some. Its table records about 130,000 clones. Trimming left V 6 bases short and J 3 bases short, with 18 bases between. The CDR3 spans 15 residues. Germline V gives CDR1 LNHDA, CDR2 SQIVND (reference sequence). Concerning this clone itself: Its target is unknown.

V usage is TRBV19 and J usage is TRBJ2-7; D unclear. The source material was PBMCs. The clonotype comes from a man between 18 and 35 years old in good health and CMV-seronegative. This chain's CDR3 is CASSPHSEILYEQYF. The CDR3 DNA reads TGTGCCAGTAGCCCCCATTCGGAGATCCTCTACGAGCAGTACTTC.